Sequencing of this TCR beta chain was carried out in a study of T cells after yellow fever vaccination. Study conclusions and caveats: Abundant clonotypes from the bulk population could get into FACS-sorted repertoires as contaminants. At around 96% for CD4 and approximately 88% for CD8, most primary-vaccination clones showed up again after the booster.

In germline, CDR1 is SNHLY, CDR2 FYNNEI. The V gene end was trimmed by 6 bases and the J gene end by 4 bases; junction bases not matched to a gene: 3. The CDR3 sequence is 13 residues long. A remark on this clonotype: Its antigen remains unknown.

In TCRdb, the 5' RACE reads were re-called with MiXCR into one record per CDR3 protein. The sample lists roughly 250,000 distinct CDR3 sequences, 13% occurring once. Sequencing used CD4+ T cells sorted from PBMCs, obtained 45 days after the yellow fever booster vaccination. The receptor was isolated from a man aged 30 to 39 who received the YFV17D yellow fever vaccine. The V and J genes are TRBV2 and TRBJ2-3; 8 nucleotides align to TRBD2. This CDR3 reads CASRGTRSDTQYF. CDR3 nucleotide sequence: TGTGCCAGCAGGGGGACTAGGTCAGATACGCAGTATTTT.